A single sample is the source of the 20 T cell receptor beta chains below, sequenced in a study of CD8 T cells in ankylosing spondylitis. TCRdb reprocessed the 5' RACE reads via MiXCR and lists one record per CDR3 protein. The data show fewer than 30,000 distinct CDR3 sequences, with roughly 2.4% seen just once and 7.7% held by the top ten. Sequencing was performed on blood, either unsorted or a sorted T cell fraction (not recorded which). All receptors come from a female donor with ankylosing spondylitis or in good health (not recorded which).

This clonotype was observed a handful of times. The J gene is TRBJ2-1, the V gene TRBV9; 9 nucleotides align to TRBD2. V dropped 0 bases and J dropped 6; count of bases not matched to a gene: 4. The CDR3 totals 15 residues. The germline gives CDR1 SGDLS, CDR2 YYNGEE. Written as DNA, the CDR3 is TGTGCCAGCAGCGTAGAGGGCGGGGGGGCCAATGAGCAGTTCTTC. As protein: CASSVEGGGANEQFF.

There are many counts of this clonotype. The CDR3 coding sequence is TGTGCCAGCAGCGTAGAAGGGGAGGGCTACAATGAGCAGTTCTTC. Translating gives CASSVEGEGYNEQFF. The chain links TRBV9 to TRBJ2-1, with 7 bases that match TRBD2. Germline trimming cut 0 bases from V and 3 bases from J; bases unmatched to any gene: 3. This CDR3 comprises 15 residues. The germline CDR1 and CDR2 sequences are SGDLS and YYNGEE.

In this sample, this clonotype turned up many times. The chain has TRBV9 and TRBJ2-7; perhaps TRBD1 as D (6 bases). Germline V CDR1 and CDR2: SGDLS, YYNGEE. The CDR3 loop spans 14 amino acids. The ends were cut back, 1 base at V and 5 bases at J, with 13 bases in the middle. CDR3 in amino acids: CASSVTQGGDEQYF. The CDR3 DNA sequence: TGTGCCAGCAGCGTAACACAGGGTGGAGACGAGCAGTACTTC.

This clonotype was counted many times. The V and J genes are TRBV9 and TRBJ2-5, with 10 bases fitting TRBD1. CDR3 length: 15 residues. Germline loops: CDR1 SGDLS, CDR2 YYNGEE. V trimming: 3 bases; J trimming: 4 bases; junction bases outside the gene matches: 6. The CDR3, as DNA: TGTGCCAGCAGCGCGGGACAGGGGCAGGGAGAGACCCAGTACTTC. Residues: CASSAGQGQGETQYF.

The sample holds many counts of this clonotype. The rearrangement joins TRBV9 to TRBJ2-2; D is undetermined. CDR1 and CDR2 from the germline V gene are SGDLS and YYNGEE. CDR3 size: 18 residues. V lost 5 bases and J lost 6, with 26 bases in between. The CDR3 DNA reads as TGTGCCAGCAGGGCCTCTCTTTACCCACAACAAGCACCCGGGGAGCTGTTTTTT. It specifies CASRASLYPQQAPGELFF.

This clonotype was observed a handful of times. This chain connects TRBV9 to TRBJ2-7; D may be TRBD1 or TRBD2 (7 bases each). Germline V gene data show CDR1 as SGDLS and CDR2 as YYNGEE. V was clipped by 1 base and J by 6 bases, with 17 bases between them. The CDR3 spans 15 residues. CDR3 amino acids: CASSVQGGRGSEQYF. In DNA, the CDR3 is TGTGCCAGCAGCGTACAGGGGGGGAGGGGCTCCGAGCAGTACTTC.

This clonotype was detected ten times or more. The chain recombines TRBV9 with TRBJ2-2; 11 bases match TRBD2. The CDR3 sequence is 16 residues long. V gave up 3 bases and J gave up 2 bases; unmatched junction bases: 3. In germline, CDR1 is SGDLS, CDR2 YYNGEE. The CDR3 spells CASSAGLAANTGELFF. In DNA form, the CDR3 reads TGTGCCAGCAGCGCGGGACTAGCGGCCAACACCGGGGAGCTGTTTTTT.

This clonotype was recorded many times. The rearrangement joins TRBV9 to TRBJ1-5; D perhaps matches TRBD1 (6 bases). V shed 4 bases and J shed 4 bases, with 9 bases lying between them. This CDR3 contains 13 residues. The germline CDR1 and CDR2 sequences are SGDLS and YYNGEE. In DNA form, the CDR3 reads TGTGCCAGCAGCTTGGACAGAAATCAGCCCCAGCATTTT. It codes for CASSLDRNQPQHF. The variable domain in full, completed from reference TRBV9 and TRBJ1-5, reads DSGVTQTPKHLITATGQRVTLRCSPRSGDLSVYWYQQSLDQGLQFLIQYYNGEERAKGNILERFSAQQFPDLHSELNLSSLELGDSALYFCASSLDRNQPQHFGDGTRLSIL.

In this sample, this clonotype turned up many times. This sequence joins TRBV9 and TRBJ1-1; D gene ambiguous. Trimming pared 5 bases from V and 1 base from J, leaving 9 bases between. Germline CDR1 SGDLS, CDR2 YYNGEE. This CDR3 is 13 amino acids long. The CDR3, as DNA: TGTGCCAGCAGGTCTGAGGCGAACACTGAAGCTTTCTTT. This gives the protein CASRSEANTEAFF.

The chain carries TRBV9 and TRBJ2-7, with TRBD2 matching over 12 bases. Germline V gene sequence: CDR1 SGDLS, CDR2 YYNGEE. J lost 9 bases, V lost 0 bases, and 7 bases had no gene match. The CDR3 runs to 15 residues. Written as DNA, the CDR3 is TGTGCCAGCAGCGTAGGGGCTAGCGGGAGGGCCGCGCAGTACTTC. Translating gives CASSVGASGRAAQYF.

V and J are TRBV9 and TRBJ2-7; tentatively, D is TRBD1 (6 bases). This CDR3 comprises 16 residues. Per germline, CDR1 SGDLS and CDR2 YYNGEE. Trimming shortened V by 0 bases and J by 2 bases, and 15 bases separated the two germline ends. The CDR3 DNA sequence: TGTGCCAGCAGCGTAGGACCTGGGGGCGGTGCCTACGAGCAGTACTTC. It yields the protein CASSVGPGGGAYEQYF.

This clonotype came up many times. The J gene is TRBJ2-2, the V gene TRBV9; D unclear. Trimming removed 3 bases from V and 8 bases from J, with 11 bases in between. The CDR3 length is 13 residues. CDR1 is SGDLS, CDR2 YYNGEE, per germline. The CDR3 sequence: CASSAVNAGELFF. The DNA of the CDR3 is TGTGCCAGCAGCGCAGTGAACGCAGGGGAGCTGTTTTTT.

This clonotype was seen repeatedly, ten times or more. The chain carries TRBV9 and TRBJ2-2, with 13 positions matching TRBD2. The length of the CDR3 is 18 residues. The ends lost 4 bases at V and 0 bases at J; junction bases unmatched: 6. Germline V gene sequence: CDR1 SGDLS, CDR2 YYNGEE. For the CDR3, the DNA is TGTGCCAGCAGCCCCCGACTAGCGGGAGGAACGAACACCGGGGAGCTGTTTTTT. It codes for CASSPRLAGGTNTGELFF. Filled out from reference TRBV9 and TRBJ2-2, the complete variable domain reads DSGVTQTPKHLITATGQRVTLRCSPRSGDLSVYWYQQSLDQGLQFLIQYYNGEERAKGNILERFSAQQFPDLHSELNLSSLELGDSALYFCASSPRLAGGTNTGELFFGEGSRLTVL.

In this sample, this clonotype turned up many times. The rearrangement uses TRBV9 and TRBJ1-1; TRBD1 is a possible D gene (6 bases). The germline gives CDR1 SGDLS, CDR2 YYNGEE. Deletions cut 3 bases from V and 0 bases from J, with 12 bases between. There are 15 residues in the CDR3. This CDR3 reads CASSGQEILNTEAFF. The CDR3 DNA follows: TGTGCCAGCAGCGGACAGGAGATTCTGAACACTGAAGCTTTCTTT.

Written as DNA, the CDR3 is TGTGCCAGCAGCGTTACAGGGGGCTTATCTGGGGCCAACGTCCTGACTTTC. Residues: CASSVTGGLSGANVLTF. This chain links TRBV9 with TRBJ2-6, with 9 bases matching TRBD1. The V gene end was trimmed by 2 bases and the J gene end by 1 base; junction bases not matched to a gene: 4. CDR3 length equals 17 residues. Germline V gene lookup returns CDR1 SGDLS and CDR2 YYNGEE.

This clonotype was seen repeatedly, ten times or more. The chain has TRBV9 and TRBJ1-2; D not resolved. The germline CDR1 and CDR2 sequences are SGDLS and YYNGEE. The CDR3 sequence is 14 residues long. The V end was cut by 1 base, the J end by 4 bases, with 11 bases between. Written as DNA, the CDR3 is TGTGCCAGCAGCGTAAGTGATGCCCCCTATGGCTACACCTTC. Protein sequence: CASSVSDAPYGYTF.

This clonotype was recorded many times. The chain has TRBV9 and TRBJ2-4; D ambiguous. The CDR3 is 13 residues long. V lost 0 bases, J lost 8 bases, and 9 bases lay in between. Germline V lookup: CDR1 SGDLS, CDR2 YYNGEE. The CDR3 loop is CASSVGSGDIQYF. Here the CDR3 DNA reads TGTGCCAGCAGCGTAGGCAGTGGGGACATTCAGTACTTC.

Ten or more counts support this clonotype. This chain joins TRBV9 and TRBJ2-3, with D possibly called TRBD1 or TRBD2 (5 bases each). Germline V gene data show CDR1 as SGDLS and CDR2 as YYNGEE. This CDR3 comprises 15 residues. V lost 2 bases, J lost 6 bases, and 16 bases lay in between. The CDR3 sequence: CASSVRDASLDTQYF. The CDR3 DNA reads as TGTGCCAGCAGCGTCCGGGACGCGTCTTTGGATACGCAGTATTTT.

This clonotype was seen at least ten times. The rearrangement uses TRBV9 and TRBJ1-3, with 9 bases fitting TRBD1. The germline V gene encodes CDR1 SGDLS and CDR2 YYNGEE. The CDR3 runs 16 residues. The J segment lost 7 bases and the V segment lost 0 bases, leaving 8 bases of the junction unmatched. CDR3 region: CASSVDTGTGWNTIYF. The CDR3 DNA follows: TGTGCCAGCAGCGTAGACACCGGGACAGGGTGGAACACCATATATTTT.

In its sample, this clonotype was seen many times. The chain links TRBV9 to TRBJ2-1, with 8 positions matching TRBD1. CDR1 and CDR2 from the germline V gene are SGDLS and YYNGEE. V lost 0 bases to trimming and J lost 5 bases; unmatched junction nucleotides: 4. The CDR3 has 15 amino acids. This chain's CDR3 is CASSVGPGGHNEQFF. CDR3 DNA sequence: TGTGCCAGCAGCGTAGGCCCAGGGGGCCACAATGAGCAGTTCTTC. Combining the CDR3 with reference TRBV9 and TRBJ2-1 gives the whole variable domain DSGVTQTPKHLITATGQRVTLRCSPRSGDLSVYWYQQSLDQGLQFLIQYYNGEERAKGNILERFSAQQFPDLHSELNLSSLELGDSALYFCASSVGPGGHNEQFFGPGTRLTVL.